This T cell receptor beta chain stems from a study of cytomegalovirus exposure and HLA in healthy donors. Samples came from healthy bone marrow donors. From germline, CDR1 is MNHNS and CDR2 SASEGT. V lost 3 bases to trimming and J lost 3 bases, with 8 bases between them. The CDR3 has 13 residues. The primer mix had 60 Vbeta and 13 Jbeta primers. Repertoires were generated with immunoSEQ multiplex PCR, while TCRdb's copy carries only in-frame clones and drops some. Counted here are tens of thousands of clones, around 80% occurring once; the ten biggest clones make up 0.57%. Sequencing used PBMCs. The sequence derives from a man aged 25-45 years in good health and CMV-seronegative. This chain connects TRBV6-1 to TRBJ2-5; a possible D gene is TRBD1 (6 bases). Here the CDR3 DNA reads TGTGCCAGCAGTGAGACAGGAAAAGAGACCCAGTACTTC. Translated, it gives CASSETGKETQYF.